This TCR beta chain was recovered during a study of STAT5B mutations in CD4+ large granular lymphocyte leukemia. This CDR3 is built from 14 residues. Germline assignment: CDR1 MGHRA and CDR2 YSYEKL. V lost 3 bases, J lost 3 bases, and 11 bases lay in between. Assay: immunoSEQ multiplex PCR; the TCRdb copy retains only in-frame clones and omits some. The table records 25,000 to 35,000 clones, approximately 74% of them present only once. This sequence joins TRBV4-1 and TRBJ1-1; D perhaps matches TRBD1 (5 bases). This TCR was recovered from a human donor in good health. Sequences were obtained from CD4+ T cells from blood buffy coats. CDR3 nucleotide sequence: TGCGCCAGCAGCCACTCGGCCAGGGACACTGAAGCTTTCTTT. It yields the protein CASSHSARDTEAFF.